These T cell receptor beta chains were read from a single sample in a study of blood T cell repertoires in COVID-19. Assay used: immunoSEQ multiplex PCR; TCRdb lists only in-frame clones, some missing. The data contain 100,000 to 130,000 clones, about nine tenths of them seen just once; the ten biggest clones take up approximately 6.8%. Material for sequencing was peripheral blood. Every receptor here comes from a man aged 45-60 years with active or convalescent COVID-19. CDR3s include the opening cysteine and the closing phenylalanine or tryptophan. A D gene is named only where the DNA matches it firmly. Not every row has a clone size; where given, it reads once, few, many or a size class.

clone size: few
CDR3 length: 15
V gene: TRBV7-9
J gene: TRBJ1-2
D gene: TRBD1
CDR3 DNA: TGTGCCAGCAGCATACCGGGACAGGGGATCTATGGCTACACCTTC
CDR3 protein: CASSIPGQGIYGYTF

clone size: few
CDR3 length: 14
V gene: TRBV6-5
J gene: TRBJ1-1
D gene: .
CDR3 DNA: TGTGCCAGCAGCTCACAGGGTACGGACACTGAAGCTTTCTTT
CDR3 protein: CASSSQGTDTEAFF

clone size: .
CDR3 length: 13
V gene: TRBV6-5
J gene: TRBJ2-7
D gene: TRBD2
CDR3 DNA: TGTGCCAGCAGCCACGGGGGAGGGTACGAGCAGTACTTC
CDR3 protein: CASSHGGGYEQYF

clone size: .
CDR3 length: 14
V gene: TRBV3-1/TRBV3-2
J gene: TRBJ1-6
D gene: .
CDR3 DNA: TGTGCCAGCAGCCAAGAGGGGCGGGGCGGTCGTCTCCACTTT
CDR3 protein: CASSQEGRGGRLHF

clone size: .
CDR3 length: 13
V gene: TRBV28
J gene: TRBJ2-5
D gene: .
CDR3 DNA: TGTGCCAGCAGAGGGGGGGGCCGGGAGACCCAGTACTTC
CDR3 protein: CASRGGGRETQYF

clone size: .
CDR3 length: 17
V gene: TRBV19
J gene: TRBJ2-7
D gene: .
CDR3 DNA: TGTGCCAGTAGTTCGTGGCTAGCGCTAGACTCCTTCTACGAGCAGTACTTC
CDR3 protein: CASSSWLALDSFYEQYF

clone size: once
CDR3 length: 13
V gene: TRBV19
J gene: TRBJ1-2
D gene: TRBD1
CDR3 DNA: TGTGCCAGTAGTATGGGACAGGGCTATGGCTACACCTTC
CDR3 protein: CASSMGQGYGYTF

clone size: .
CDR3 length: 16
V gene: TRBV25-1
J gene: TRBJ2-1
D gene: .
CDR3 DNA: TGTGCCAGCAGTTATATCGCCAGCGCACCCTACAATGAGCAGTTCTTC
CDR3 protein: CASSYIASAPYNEQFF

clone size: .
CDR3 length: 12
V gene: TRBV5-6
J gene: TRBJ1-5
D gene: .
CDR3 DNA: TGTGCCAGCAGCAGCTTAAATCAGCCCCAGCATTTT
CDR3 protein: CASSSLNQPQHF

clone size: .
CDR3 length: 14
V gene: TRBV7-2
J gene: TRBJ1-3
D gene: .
CDR3 DNA: TGTGCCAGCAGCTTATGGCAGGTTGAAAACACCATATATTTT
CDR3 protein: CASSLWQVENTIYF

clone size: once
CDR3 length: 15
V gene: TRBV5-5
J gene: TRBJ2-7
D gene: TRBD1
CDR3 DNA: TGTGCCAGCAGCTTCCAGACAGGGAGAAGCTACGAGCAGTACTTC
CDR3 protein: CASSFQTGRSYEQYF